This T cell receptor (beta chain) comes out of a study of pediatric ulcerative colitis. Study results and caveats: No controls had the two rectal clonotypes shared by ulcerative colitis patients.

V was trimmed by 4 bases and J by 0 bases, leaving 12 bases between them. Germline CDR1 is MNHEY and CDR2 is SVGAGI. The length of the CDR3 is 15 residues. The method was immunoSEQ multiplex PCR; TCRdb's version includes in-frame clones alone and lacks a portion of them. In the table there are approximately 40,000 clones, around three quarters of which are singletons. To note about this clone: Antigen specificity is unknown.

During colonoscopy, one to two rectal pinch biopsies were collected. Before the diagnostic colonoscopy, ulcerative colitis patients were free of immunosuppressive medication. This chain uses TRBV6-5 with TRBJ1-1; D ambiguous. The TCR was taken from a boy younger than 18 with moderate ulcerative colitis. The sample comprised gut tissue. CDR3 sequence (DNA): TGTGCCAGCAGTTCCCGGGGAGGATTGAACACTGAAGCTTTCTTT. It encodes CASSSRGGLNTEAFF.